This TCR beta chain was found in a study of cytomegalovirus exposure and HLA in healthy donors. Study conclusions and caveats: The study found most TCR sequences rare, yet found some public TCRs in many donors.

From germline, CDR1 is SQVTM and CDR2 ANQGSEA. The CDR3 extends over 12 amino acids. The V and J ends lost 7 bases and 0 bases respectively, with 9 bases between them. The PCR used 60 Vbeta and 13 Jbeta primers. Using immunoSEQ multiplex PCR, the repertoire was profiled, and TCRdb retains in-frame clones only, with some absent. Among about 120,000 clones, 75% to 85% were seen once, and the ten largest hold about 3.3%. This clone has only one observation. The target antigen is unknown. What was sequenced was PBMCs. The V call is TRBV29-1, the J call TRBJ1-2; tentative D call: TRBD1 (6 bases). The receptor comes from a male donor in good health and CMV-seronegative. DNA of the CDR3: TGCAGCGCCGGGACAACTAACTATGGCTACACCTTC. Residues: CSAGTTNYGYTF.